One and the same sample provided the 22 T cell receptor beta chains below, sequenced in a study of blood T cell repertoires in COVID-19. The repertoire was sequenced with immunoSEQ multiplex PCR; TCRdb's copy has only in-frame clones and lacks some. This table has hundreds of thousands of clones, 86% appearing once. Sequenced: peripheral blood. All receptors derive from a woman in her thirties with active or convalescent COVID-19.

The gene calls are TRBV7-2 and TRBJ2-3; 8 positions match TRBD2. V shed 5 bases, J shed 0 bases, and the junction held 13 bases outside the gene matches. The CDR3 is made up of 18 amino acids. Germline loops: CDR1 SGHTA, CDR2 FQGNSA. The CDR3 reads CASSPYVQGLGSTDTQYF. The CDR3 nucleotides read TGTGCCAGCAGCCCATACGTCCAGGGACTAGGGAGCACAGATACGCAGTATTTT.

This clone was seen a handful of times. The chain joins TRBV7-2 to TRBJ1-1, with 11 bases lining up with TRBD1. V gave up 5 bases and J gave up 0 bases; unmatched junction bases: 2. CDR3 length: 15 amino acids. From germline, CDR1 is SGHTA and CDR2 FQGNSA. The CDR3 DNA sequence: TGTGCCAGCAGCCGGACAGGGGGCTTGAACACTGAAGCTTTCTTT. This sequence encodes CASSRTGGLNTEAFF. Together with reference TRBV7-2 and TRBJ1-1, the CDR3 gives the full variable domain: GAGVSQSPSNKVTEKGKDVELRCDPISGHTALYWYRQSLGQGLEFLIYFQGNSAPDKSGLPSDRFSAERTGGSVSTLTIQRTQQEDSAVYLCASSRTGGLNTEAFFGQGTRLTVV.

The chain carries TRBV5-1 and TRBJ2-6; TRBD2 might be the D (6 bases). The V gene lost 5 bases and the J gene lost 0 bases, with 12 bases spanning the gap. The CDR3 totals 16 residues. CDR1 is SGHRS, CDR2 YFSETQ, per germline. The CDR3 region is CASSFGGSSGANVLTF. CDR3 sequence (DNA): TGCGCCAGCAGTTTTGGGGGGTCCTCTGGGGCCAACGTCCTGACTTTC.

The genes are TRBV3-1 (or the pseudogene TRBV3-2) and TRBJ2-5; D possibly corresponds to TRBD2 (6 bases). This CDR3 has 15 residues. The germline V and J ends were trimmed by 3 bases and 5 bases, with 16 bases remaining between them. Germline V lookup: CDR1 LGHDT, CDR2 YNNKEL (reference sequence). Written as DNA, the CDR3 is TGTGCCAGCAGCCAGAAACTAGGACGGGGGGAGACCCAGTACTTC. Protein sequence: CASSQKLGRGETQYF.

The chain recombines TRBV30 with TRBJ1-1; perhaps TRBD1 as D (5 bases). V was pared by 4 bases and J by 8 bases, with 14 bases between. Germline-derived CDR1 and CDR2 are GTSNPN and SVGIG (reference sequence). The CDR3 runs 12 residues. CDR3 sequence (DNA): TGTGCCTGGACTCTACAGGAAGGAGAAGCTTTCTTT. It yields the protein CAWTLQEGEAFF.

This sequence joins TRBV7-7 and TRBJ2-2; D is unresolved. Looked up from germline, CDR1 is SSHAT and CDR2 is FNYEAQ (reference sequence). V lost 1 base to trimming and J lost 4 bases, with 10 bases between them. This CDR3 has 15 amino acids. In DNA, the CDR3 is TGTGCCAGCAGCTTAGTGACATCCGGCACCGGGGAGCTGTTTTTT. Amino acid sequence: CASSLVTSGTGELFF. Supplemented by reference TRBV7-7 and TRBJ2-2, the full variable domain reads GAGVSQSPRYKVTKRGQDVTLRCDPISSHATLYWYQQALGQGPEFLTYFNYEAQPDKSGLPSDRFSAERPEGSISTLTIQRTEQRDSAMYRCASSLVTSGTGELFFGEGSRLTVL.

The V and J genes are TRBV6-2 or TRBV6-3 and TRBJ2-7; the match to TRBD1 covers 7 bases. Unmatched junction bases numbered 7, after V lost 2 bases and J lost 3 bases. The germline V gene encodes CDR1 MNHEY and CDR2 SVGEGT. There are 15 residues in the CDR3. The CDR3 sequence is CASSYGWDSSYEQYF. CDR3 bases: TGTGCCAGCAGTTACGGTTGGGACAGCAGCTACGAGCAGTACTTC.

CDR3 amino acids: CASSARTGGHYGYTF. CDR3 in DNA: TGTGCCAGCAGTGCGAGGACAGGGGGCCACTATGGCTACACCTTC. The chain joins TRBV2 to TRBJ1-2, with 11 bases matching TRBD1. V trimming: 4 bases; J trimming: 3 bases; junction bases outside the gene matches: 4. CDR3 length equals 15 residues. Germline loops: CDR1 SNHLY, CDR2 FYNNEI.

The sample holds one count of this clone. J is TRBJ2-3 and V is TRBV5-4; D possibly corresponds to TRBD2 (6 bases). From germline, CDR1 is SGHNT and CDR2 YYREEE (reference sequence). The CDR3 runs 14 residues. Trimming stripped 4 bases from V and 5 bases from J, with 14 bases between. The CDR3 spells CASSPKLAGDTQYF. The CDR3 nucleotides read TGTGCCAGCAGCCCGAAACTAGCAGGAGATACGCAGTATTTT.

The chain uses TRBV27 and TRBJ1-1; unclear D gene. The CDR3 extends over 16 amino acids. Deletions cut 3 bases from V and 0 bases from J, with 14 bases between. CDR1 MNHEY and CDR2 SMNVEV come from the germline V gene (reference sequence). CDR3 protein: CASSFEAQLMNTEAFF. CDR3 nucleotide sequence: TGTGCCAGCAGTTTTGAGGCACAACTGATGAACACTGAAGCTTTCTTT.

The rearrangement links TRBV4-1 to TRBJ1-1; no clear D. V lost 0 bases and J 0 bases, leaving 8 bases between the germline ends. Per the germline V gene, CDR1 is MGHRA and CDR2 is YSYEKL. The CDR3 has 15 amino acids. CDR3 coding DNA: TGCGCCAGCAGCCAAGAACGTATAGTGAACACTGAAGCTTTCTTT. This encodes CASSQERIVNTEAFF.

The rearrangement uses TRBV4-1 and TRBJ2-3; 10 bases align to TRBD2. This CDR3 spans 16 amino acids. The trim removed 4 bases at V and 0 bases at J, leaving 4 bases unmatched. CDR1 MGHRA and CDR2 YSYEKL come from the germline V gene. In nucleotides, the CDR3 is TGCGCCAGCAGCCTCACTAGCGGGAAAAGCACAGATACGCAGTATTTT. It codes for CASSLTSGKSTDTQYF.

The gene calls are TRBV7-8 and TRBJ2-1, with 9 nucleotides matching TRBD2. The CDR3 runs to 15 residues. V lost 6 bases, J lost 4 bases, and 7 bases stayed unmatched. The V gene's germline CDR1 is SGHVS and CDR2 FQNEAQ. The CDR3 protein is CASRSTSGPYNEQFF. DNA of the CDR3: TGTGCCAGCAGATCCACTAGCGGGCCATACAATGAGCAGTTCTTC.

CDR3 DNA: TGTGCCAGCAGTGAAGCGCTTCTACAGGCCTATTGGGGCTACACCTTC. The encoded protein is CASSEALLQAYWGYTF. The chain links TRBV2 to TRBJ1-2, with D maybe TRBD1 (5 bases). The CDR3 covers 16 residues. Germline V gene sequence: CDR1 SNHLY, CDR2 FYNNEI. With 0 bases removed from V and 8 bases from J, the gap between germline ends came to 19 bases.

This sequence joins TRBV28 and TRBJ1-1; tentatively, D is TRBD1 (6 bases). V lost 6 bases and J lost 4, with 12 bases in between. The germline gives CDR1 MDHEN, CDR2 SYDVKM. The CDR3 is made up of 13 amino acids. The DNA of the CDR3 is TGTGCCAGCAGGTTACAGGGATTCACTGAAGCTTTCTTT. Protein product: CASRLQGFTEAFF.

V and J are TRBV15 and TRBJ2-1; D may be TRBD2 (5 bases). Germline V gene lookup returns CDR1 LNHNV and CDR2 YYDKDF (reference sequence). This CDR3 region has 14 residues. V lost 4 bases and J lost 4, with 11 bases in between. The CDR3 sequence: CATSTNGLYNEQFF. The CDR3 DNA follows: TGTGCCACCAGCACTAATGGACTTTACAATGAGCAGTTCTTC.

The genes are TRBV7-9 and TRBJ2-3; D is ambiguous. V lost 5 bases to trimming and J lost 3 bases, with 18 bases between them. CDR3 length: 16 amino acids. Germline CDR1 reads SEHNR; CDR2 reads FQNEAQ (reference sequence). DNA for the CDR3: TGTGCCAGCAGCCCGAAAGACTTGCCGCATACAGATACGCAGTATTTT. Translated: CASSPKDLPHTDTQYF. The whole variable domain, remainder taken from reference TRBV7-9 and TRBJ2-3, is DTGVSQNPRHKITKRGQNVTFRCDPISEHNRLYWYRQTLGQGPEFLTYFQNEAQLEKSRLLSDRFSAERPKGSFSTLEIQRTEQGDSAMYLCASSPKDLPHTDTQYFGPGTRLTVL.

This clone was seen a handful of times. This chain uses TRBV6-1 with TRBJ2-1; 9 bases fit TRBD2. The CDR3 has 15 residues. Germline CDR1 MNHNS, CDR2 SASEGT. With V trimmed by 3 bases and J by 5 bases, 5 bases remained unmatched. The CDR3 DNA reads as TGTGCCAGCAGTGACCCGGGACTAGCTCACAATGAGCAGTTCTTC. Protein product: CASSDPGLAHNEQFF.

The J gene is TRBJ2-1, the V gene TRBV19; D may be TRBD1 (6 bases). CDR3 length: 13 amino acids. CDR1 and CDR2 from the germline V gene are LNHDA and SQIVND (reference sequence). The V and J ends lost 3 bases and 4 bases respectively, with 7 bases between them. CDR3 coding DNA: TGTGCCAGTAGTATCACAGGGTACAATGAGCAGTTCTTC. Encoded protein: CASSITGYNEQFF. The entire variable domain, with the rest obtained from reference TRBV19 and TRBJ2-1, is as follows: DGGITQSPKYLFRKEGQNVTLSCEQNLNHDAMYWYRQDPGQGLRLIYYSQIVNDFQKGDIAEGYSVSREKKESFPLTVTSAQKNPTAFYLCASSITGYNEQFFGPGTRLTVL.

The gene calls are TRBV20-1 and TRBJ1-2; D not certain. CDR1 is DFQATT, CDR2 SNEGSKA, per germline (reference sequence). V was trimmed by 6 bases and J by 2 bases, leaving 7 bases between them. This CDR3 has 11 amino acids. The CDR3 spells CSADKNYGYTF. CDR3 DNA sequence: TGCAGTGCCGACAAAAACTATGGCTACACCTTC.

The rearrangement uses TRBV2 and TRBJ1-1; a possible D gene is TRBD1 (5 bases). Trimming removed 6 bases from V and 4 bases from J, with 21 bases in between. CDR1 and CDR2 (germline): SNHLY, FYNNEI. This CDR3 comprises 16 residues. The CDR3 reads CASSLTELTRSTEAFF. The CDR3, as DNA: TGTGCCAGCAGCTTGACAGAACTCACCCGAAGCACTGAAGCTTTCTTT. The variable domain in full, with the rest retrieved from reference TRBV2 and TRBJ1-1, is EPEVTQTPSHQVTQMGQEVILRCVPISNHLYFYWYRQILGQKVEFLVSFYNNEISEKSEIFDDQFSVERPDGSNFTLKIRSTKLEDSAMYFCASSLTELTRSTEAFFGQGTRLTVV.

The J gene is TRBJ1-6, the V gene TRBV19; maybe TRBD1 (6 bases). Germline loops: CDR1 LNHDA, CDR2 SQIVND (reference sequence). V dropped 10 bases and J dropped 6 bases, with 13 bases sitting between them. This CDR3 region has 13 residues. CDR3 in DNA: TGTGCCACCCTAGACAGGCCTAATTCACCCCTCCACTTT. Protein product: CATLDRPNSPLHF.